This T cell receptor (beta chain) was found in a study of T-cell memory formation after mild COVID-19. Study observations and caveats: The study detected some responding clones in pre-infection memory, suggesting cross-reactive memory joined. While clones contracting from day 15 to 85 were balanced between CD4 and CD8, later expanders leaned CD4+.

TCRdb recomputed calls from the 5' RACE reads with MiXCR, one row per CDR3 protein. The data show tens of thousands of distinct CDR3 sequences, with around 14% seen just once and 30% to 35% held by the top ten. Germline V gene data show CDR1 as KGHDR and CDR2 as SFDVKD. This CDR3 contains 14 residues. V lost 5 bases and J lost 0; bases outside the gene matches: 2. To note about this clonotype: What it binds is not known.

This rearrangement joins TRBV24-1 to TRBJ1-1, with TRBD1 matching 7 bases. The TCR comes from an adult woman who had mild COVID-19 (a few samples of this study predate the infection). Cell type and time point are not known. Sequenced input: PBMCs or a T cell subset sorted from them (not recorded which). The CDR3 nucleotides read TGTGCCACCAGTGGCAGGGGGTTGAACACTGAAGCTTTCTTT. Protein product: CATSGRGLNTEAFF.